Following are 7 T cell receptor beta chains from one sample sequenced in a study of T-cell memory formation after mild COVID-19. Using its own MiXCR run on the 5' RACE reads, TCRdb lists one record per CDR3 protein. The repertoire consists of 200,000 or so distinct CDR3 sequences, with around 19% occurring once and the leading ten covering about 2.4%. The specimen was PBMCs or a T cell subset sorted from them (not recorded which). The receptors shown here come from an adult woman who had mild COVID-19 (a few samples of this study predate the infection). Cell type and time point are not known.

The rearrangement uses TRBV20-1 and TRBJ2-1; a weak D match, TRBD2 (7 bases). This CDR3 contains 14 residues. V lost 4 bases, J lost 6 bases, and 16 bases lay in between. The V gene's germline CDR1 is DFQATT and CDR2 SNEGSKA (reference sequence). The CDR3 spells CSAIGGLKSNEQFF. The CDR3 DNA is TGCAGTGCTATAGGGGGACTAAAGTCCAATGAGCAGTTCTTC.

J is TRBJ1-1 and V is TRBV20-1; maybe TRBD1 (5 bases). V was cut by 0 bases and J by 1 base, with 12 bases left in between. Germline V gives CDR1 DFQATT, CDR2 SNEGSKA (reference sequence). The CDR3 is 15 residues long. The DNA of the CDR3 is TGCAGTGCTAGAGATCTGGGGACCGCGAACACTGAAGCTTTCTTT. This encodes CSARDLGTANTEAFF.

This clonotype was observed a handful of times. The chain carries TRBV12-3 or TRBV12-4 and TRBJ2-4; TRBD1 matches 7 bases. Trimming took 6 bases from V and 2 from J; bases not matched to a gene: 10. The CDR3 is 16 residues long. The CDR3 DNA sequence: TGTGCCAGCAGACCAGACAGGGTGGGAACCAAAAACATTCAGTACTTC. It yields the protein CASRPDRVGTKNIQYF.

V gene TRBV7-9 combines with J gene TRBJ1-3, with TRBD1 identical over 7 bases. CDR3 length: 13 residues. Unmatched junction bases numbered 6, after V lost 5 bases and J lost 8 bases. Per the germline V gene, CDR1 is SEHNR and CDR2 is FQNEAQ (reference sequence). The chain's CDR3 is CASSKQGRDTIYF. CDR3 DNA: TGTGCCAGCAGCAAACAGGGGCGGGACACCATATATTTT. The full variable domain, rest sourced from reference TRBV7-9 and TRBJ1-3, is DTGVSQNPRHKITKRGQNVTFRCDPISEHNRLYWYRQTLGQGPEFLTYFQNEAQLEKSRLLSDRFSAERPKGSFSTLEIQRTEQGDSAMYLCASSKQGRDTIYFGEGSWLTVV.

There are a few counts of this clonotype. The chain combines TRBV6-6 with TRBJ2-3, with TRBD2 matching 8 bases. Trimming cost V 6 bases and J 8 bases; bases outside gene matches: 19. The CDR3 extends over 17 amino acids. CDR1 MNHNY and CDR2 SVGAGI come from the germline V gene (reference sequence). CDR3 in DNA: TGTGCCAGCAGCACCTTCGGGGGGGGCGACCTGTGGGGTACGCAGTATTTT. This sequence encodes CASSTFGGGDLWGTQYF.

This clonotype was counted at least ten times. V is TRBV10-3 and J is TRBJ2-1, with 7 bases matching TRBD1. V shed 7 bases, J shed 8 bases, and the junction held 11 bases outside the gene matches. This CDR3 comprises 14 residues. Germline V gene sequence: CDR1 ENHRY, CDR2 SYGVKD. The DNA of the CDR3 is TGTGCCATCAACCCAACAGGGGTGGGAGATGAGCAGTTCTTC. It yields the protein CAINPTGVGDEQFF.

The V and J genes are TRBV7-8 and TRBJ1-2; 9 nucleotides match TRBD1. Germline V gives CDR1 SGHVS, CDR2 FQNEAQ. The V and J ends lost 5 bases and 2 bases, in that order; junction bases with no gene match: 12. This CDR3 is built from 17 residues. The CDR3 reads CASSHSYRQGGNYGYTF. DNA of the CDR3: TGTGCCAGCAGCCACAGCTACAGACAGGGGGGGAACTATGGCTACACCTTC.